This T cell receptor beta chain was retrieved from a study of siplizumab effects on memory and regulatory T cells. Regarding the study as a whole: Unstimulated subsets accounted for the mapping of only a minor share of the clones that were alloreactive. Naive T cells appeared more diverse than memory cells and seemed to be major alloresponse contributors.

This clone occurred a few times. The antigen remains undetermined. Sequencing used immunoSEQ multiplex PCR; TCRdb keeps in-frame clones, though not all of them. Among just over 60,000 clones, roughly 85% were seen once, and the ten largest hold 0.35% to 0.5%. Sequence data were generated for unstimulated naive, memory, effector memory and TEMRA subsets in three donor pairs. V shed 7 bases and J shed 0 bases, with 12 bases lying between them. Per germline, CDR1 MNHNY and CDR2 SVGAGI (reference sequence). CDR3 length: 15 residues. The source material was memory CD4+ T cells sorted from blood. V and J are TRBV6-6 and TRBJ2-2; either TRBD1 or TRBD2 may supply D (6 bases each). The TCR was taken from a human donor in good health. This chain's CDR3 is CASKEGGPNTGELFF. The CDR3 DNA follows: TGTGCCAGCAAAGAGGGGGGACCGAACACCGGGGAGCTGTTTTTT.